Reported below is one TCR beta chain. The antigen is unknown. Trimming at V came to 3 bases and at J to 2 bases, leaving 5 bases not matched to a gene. The CDR3 spans 15 residues. CDR1 is LNHDA and CDR2 is SQIVND in the germline V gene (reference sequence). The data were obtained in a study of cytomegalovirus exposure and HLA in healthy donors. Notes on the study in general: Reportedly, HLA-A and HLA-B alleles of most subjects were accurately predicted from TCR beta.

The PCR had 60 Vbeta and 13 Jbeta primers. TCRdb's copy holds only in-frame clones and misses some; the assay was immunoSEQ multiplex PCR. The sample holds roughly 98,000 clones; about 74% are singletons and the top ten take approximately 7.7%. The specimen sequenced was PBMCs. The chain has TRBV19 and TRBJ2-7; TRBD1 matches at 9 bases. The TCR comes from a female donor in good health and CMV-seronegative. CDR3 coding DNA: TGTGCCAGTAGTATTCGGGACAGGGCCCCCTACGAGCAGTACTTC. Translating gives CASSIRDRAPYEQYF.